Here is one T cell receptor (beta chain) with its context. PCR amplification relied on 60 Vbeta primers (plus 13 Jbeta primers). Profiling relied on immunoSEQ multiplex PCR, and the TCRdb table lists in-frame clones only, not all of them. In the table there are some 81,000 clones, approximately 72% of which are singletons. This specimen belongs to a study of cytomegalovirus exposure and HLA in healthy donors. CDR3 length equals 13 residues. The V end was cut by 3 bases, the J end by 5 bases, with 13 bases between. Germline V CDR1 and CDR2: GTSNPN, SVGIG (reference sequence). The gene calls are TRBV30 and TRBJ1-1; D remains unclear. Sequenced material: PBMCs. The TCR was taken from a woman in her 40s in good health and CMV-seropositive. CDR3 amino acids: CAWSPFGPTEAFF. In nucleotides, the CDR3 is TGTGCCTGGAGCCCTTTTGGCCCAACTGAAGCTTTCTTT.